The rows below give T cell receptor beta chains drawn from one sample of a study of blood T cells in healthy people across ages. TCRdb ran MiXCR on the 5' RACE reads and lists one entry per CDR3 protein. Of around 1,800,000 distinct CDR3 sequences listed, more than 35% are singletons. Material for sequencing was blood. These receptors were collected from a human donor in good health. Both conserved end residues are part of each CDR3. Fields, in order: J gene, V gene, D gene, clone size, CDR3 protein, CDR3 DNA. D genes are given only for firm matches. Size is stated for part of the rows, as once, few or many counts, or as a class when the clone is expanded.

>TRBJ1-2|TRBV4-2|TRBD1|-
CASSNSEGQGYTF
TGTGCCAGCAGCAATTCCGAGGGACAGGGCTACACCTTC
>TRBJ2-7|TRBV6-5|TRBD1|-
CASTKGRQGYEQYF
TGTGCCAGCACCAAGGGGCGACAGGGATACGAGCAGTACTTC
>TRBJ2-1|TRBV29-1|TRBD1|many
CSVSGTGSWNEQFF
TGCAGCGTTTCCGGGACAGGGTCGTGGAATGAGCAGTTCTTC
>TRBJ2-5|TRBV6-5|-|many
CASSYSGGQETQYF
TGTGCCAGCAGCTATTCCGGCGGCCAAGAGACCCAGTACTTC
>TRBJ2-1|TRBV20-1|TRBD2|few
CSAWGGTYNEQFF
TGCAGTGCCTGGGGGGGAACCTACAATGAGCAGTTCTTC
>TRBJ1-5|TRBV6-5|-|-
CASSYRIGNQPQHF
TGTGCCAGCAGTTACCGTATCGGAAATCAGCCCCAGCATTTT
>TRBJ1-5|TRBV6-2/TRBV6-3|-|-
CASSLSTRAQHF
TGTGCCAGCAGTCTCTCCACCCGGGCCCAGCATTTT
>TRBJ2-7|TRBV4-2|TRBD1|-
CASSQHDRDEQYF
TGTGCCAGCAGCCAACACGACAGGGACGAGCAGTACTTC
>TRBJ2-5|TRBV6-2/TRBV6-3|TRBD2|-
CASSYGLAGEQETQYF
TGTGCCAGCAGTTACGGACTAGCGGGGGAACAAGAGACCCAGTACTTC
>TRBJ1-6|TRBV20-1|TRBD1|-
CSASTGTGTSNSPLHF
TGCAGTGCCAGCACCGGGACAGGGACATCAAATTCACCCCTCCACTTT
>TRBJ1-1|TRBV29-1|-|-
CSVGTDLNTEAFF
TGCAGCGTTGGGACAGATTTGAACACTGAAGCTTTCTTT
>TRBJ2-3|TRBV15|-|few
CATSRDGNTQYF
TGTGCCACCAGCAGAGATGGAAATACGCAGTATTTT
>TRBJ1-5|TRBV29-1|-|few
CSVAETNSNQPQHF
TGCAGCGTTGCAGAGACCAATAGCAATCAGCCCCAGCATTTT
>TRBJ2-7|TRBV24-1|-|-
CATSLPGSYEQYF
TGTGCCACCAGTCTTCCAGGGTCCTACGAGCAGTACTTC
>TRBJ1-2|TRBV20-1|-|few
CSARSDVNYGYTF
TGCAGTGCTAGAAGCGACGTCAACTATGGCTACACCTTC
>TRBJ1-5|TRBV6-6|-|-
CASSYEGGKNQPQHF
TGTGCCAGCAGTTACGAAGGTGGGAAAAATCAGCCCCAGCATTTT
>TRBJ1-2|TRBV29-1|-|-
CSVDSQSSYGYTF
TGCAGCGTTGATTCCCAAAGTAGCTATGGCTACACCTTC
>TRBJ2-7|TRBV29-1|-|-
CSVEDVEAGVWEQYF
TGCAGCGTTGAAGACGTAGAAGCAGGGGTCTGGGAGCAGTACTTC
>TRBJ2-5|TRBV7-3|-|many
CASSPEGGETQYF
TGTGCCAGCAGCCCCGAGGGGGGTGAGACCCAGTACTTC
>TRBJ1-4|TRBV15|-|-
CATSDRMSEKLFF
TGTGCCACCAGCGACCGCATGAGTGAAAAACTGTTTTTT
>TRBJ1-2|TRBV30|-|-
CAWSVDTDNYGYTF
TGTGCCTGGAGTGTCGACACGGATAACTATGGCTACACCTTC
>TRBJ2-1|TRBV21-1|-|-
CASSKVPESSYNEQFF
TGTGCCAGCAGCAAAGTGCCGGAGAGCTCCTACAATGAGCAGTTCTTC
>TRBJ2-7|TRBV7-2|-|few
CASSPFRGEQYF
TGTGCCAGCAGCCCCTTTAGGGGCGAGCAGTACTTC
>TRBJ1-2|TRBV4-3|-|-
CASSQGGAGLHGYTF
TGCGCCAGCAGCCAAGGAGGGGCAGGGTTGCACGGCTACACCTTC
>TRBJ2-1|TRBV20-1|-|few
CSARVHSHVYNEQFF
TGCAGTGCTAGAGTACACAGCCATGTCTACAATGAGCAGTTCTTC
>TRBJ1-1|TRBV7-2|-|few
CASSLRNLNTEAFF
TGTGCCAGCAGCCTTCGAAATCTGAACACTGAAGCTTTCTTT
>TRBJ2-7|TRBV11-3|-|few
CASSSPMGDHYEQYF
TGTGCCAGCAGCTCCCCTATGGGGGACCACTACGAGCAGTACTTC
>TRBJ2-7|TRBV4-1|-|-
CASSPTAARSSYEQYF
TGCGCCAGCAGCCCTACAGCCGCGCGAAGCTCCTACGAGCAGTACTTC
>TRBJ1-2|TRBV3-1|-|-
CASSREDLLHRYGYIF
TGTGCCAGCAGCCGAGAGGACCTACTCCACCGCTATGGCTACATCTTC
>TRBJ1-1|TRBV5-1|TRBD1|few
CASSLAQGGEITEAFF
TGCGCCAGCAGCTTGGCACAGGGGGGGGAGATCACTGAAGCTTTCTTT
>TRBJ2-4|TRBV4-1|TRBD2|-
CASSRTSGEMKNIQYF
TGCGCCAGCAGCCGAACTAGCGGGGAGATGAAAAACATTCAGTACTTC
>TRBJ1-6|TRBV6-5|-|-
CASSYSSYSSPLHF
TGTGCCAGCAGTTACTCGAGTTATAGTTCACCCCTCCACTTT
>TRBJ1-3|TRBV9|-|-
CASSVAPTGNTIYF
TGTGCCAGCAGCGTAGCCCCCACTGGAAACACCATATATTTT
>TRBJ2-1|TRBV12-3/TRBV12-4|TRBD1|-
CASSLKQGVDEQFF
TGTGCCAGCAGTTTAAAACAGGGGGTAGATGAGCAGTTCTTC
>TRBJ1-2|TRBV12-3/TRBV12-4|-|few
CASSKDTPNYGYTF
TGTGCCAGCAGTAAGGACACTCCTAACTATGGCTACACCTTC
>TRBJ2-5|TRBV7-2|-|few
CASSLGNLRIQETQYF
TGTGCCAGCAGCTTAGGTAATCTAAGGATTCAAGAGACCCAGTACTTC
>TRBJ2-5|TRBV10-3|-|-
CAISPSRGETQYF
TGTGCCATCAGTCCTAGCCGGGGGGAGACCCAGTACTTC
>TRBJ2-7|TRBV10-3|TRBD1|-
CAISQGQSYEQYF
TGTGCCATCAGCCAGGGACAGTCCTACGAGCAGTACTTC
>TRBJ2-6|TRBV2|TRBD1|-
CASTKGQAAGANVLTF
TGTGCCAGCACCAAAGGACAGGCCGCTGGGGCCAACGTCCTGACTTTC
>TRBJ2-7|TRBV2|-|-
CASNGQGGGYEQYF
TGTGCCAGCAACGGACAGGGCGGGGGCTACGAGCAGTACTTC
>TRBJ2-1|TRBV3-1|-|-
CASSQVNVGWEQFF
TGTGCCAGCAGCCAAGTTAATGTGGGTTGGGAGCAGTTCTTC
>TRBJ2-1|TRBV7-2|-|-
CASSSSARRGVNEQFF
TGTGCCAGCAGCTCCTCGGCTAGAAGGGGAGTCAATGAGCAGTTCTTC
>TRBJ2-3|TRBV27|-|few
CASSFSRAGGTDTQYF
TGTGCCAGCAGTTTCTCCCGGGCAGGGGGCACAGATACGCAGTATTTT
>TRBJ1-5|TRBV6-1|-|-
CASSEQGGGNQPQHF
TGTGCCAGCAGTGAACAGGGAGGCGGCAATCAGCCCCAGCATTTT
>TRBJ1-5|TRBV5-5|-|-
CASSLNGQPQHF
TGTGCCAGCAGCTTGAACGGTCAGCCCCAGCATTTT
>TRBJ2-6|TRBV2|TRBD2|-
CASFAGGFSSGANVLTF
TGTGCCAGCTTTGCGGGGGGCTTCTCCTCTGGGGCCAACGTCCTGACTTTC
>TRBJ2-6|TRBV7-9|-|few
CASSRQVTSGANVLTF
TGTGCCAGCAGCCGACAGGTGACATCTGGGGCCAACGTCCTGACTTTC
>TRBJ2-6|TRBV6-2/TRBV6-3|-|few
CASSVLSGANVLTF
TGTGCCAGCAGTGTCCTCTCTGGGGCCAACGTCCTGACTTTC
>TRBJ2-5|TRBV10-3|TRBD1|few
CAISESGAGGETQYF
TGTGCCATCAGTGAGTCAGGGGCAGGGGGAGAGACCCAGTACTTC
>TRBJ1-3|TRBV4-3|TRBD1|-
CASSQGTRDRGDTIYF
TGCGCCAGCAGCCAAGGAACCCGGGACAGGGGTGACACCATATATTTT
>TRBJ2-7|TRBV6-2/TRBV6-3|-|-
CASSLVANPLEQYF
TGTGCCAGCAGTCTAGTCGCGAATCCCCTCGAGCAGTACTTC
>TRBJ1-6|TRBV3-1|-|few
CASSQESRRITRFVPLHF
TGTGCCAGCAGCCAAGAGTCCCGGCGGATCACTAGGTTTGTACCCCTCCACTTT
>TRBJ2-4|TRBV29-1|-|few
CSVEEGLGNIQYF
TGCAGCGTTGAAGAGGGTTTAGGAAACATTCAGTACTTC
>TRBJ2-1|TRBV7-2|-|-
CASSPRQEGEQFF
TGTGCCAGCAGCCCCCGACAGGAAGGTGAACAGTTCTTC
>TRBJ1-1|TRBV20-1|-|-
CSARAGYNTEAFF
TGCAGTGCCCGGGCCGGATATAACACTGAAGCTTTCTTT